A single T cell receptor beta chain is shown here with its context. Its target is unknown. Alongside a J-beta primer mix, a sample-barcoded 5' primer served in a second PCR lasting about 7 to 11 cycles. TCRdb itself ran the 5' RACE reads through MiXCR, one entry per CDR3 protein. The sample has over a million distinct CDR3 sequences, around two fifths seen once. This record belongs to a study of blood T cells in healthy people across ages. Overall study findings and caveats: Naive CD4+ cell counts and diversity both ran higher in long-lived than in aged donors.

From germline, CDR1 is DFQATT and CDR2 SNEGSKA (reference sequence). V dropped 0 bases and J dropped 4; count of bases not matched to a gene: 5. This CDR3 is built from 15 residues. V usage is TRBV20-1 and J usage is TRBJ2-3; TRBD2 agrees at 9 bases. Specimen: blood. The clonotype was recovered from a woman under 30 in good health. The CDR3 here is CSARDPGTSSDTQYF. The DNA for the CDR3 is TGCAGTGCTAGAGATCCGGGGACTAGCTCAGATACGCAGTATTTT.